The clone carrying this TCR beta chain was recorded once. The antigen remains undetermined. The junction differs from germline at one of its ends, possibly a read error. The CDR3 length is 11 residues. The unexposed donors gave CD4+ T cells in about 2011-2019, prior to COVID-19. Isolation of CD4+ T cells took place after nine to ten days in culture. Testing used SARS-CoV-2 S/N and four cold-coronavirus spikes on unexposed-donor CD4+ T cells, cells permitting. Method: immunoSEQ multiplex PCR; TCRdb's copy keeps in-frame clones and lacks some. The sample consists of 28,000 or so clones, about four fifths of them appearing once. This sample stems from a study of CD4 T cells in relation to SARS-CoV-2 and coronaviruses. General study findings and limits: Crossreactivity was assessed only for spike protein, not other viral proteins.

This TCR derives from a human donor in good health. This sequence joins TRBV12-3 or TRBV12-4 and TRBJ2-5; D uncertain. The specimen sequenced was CD4+ T cells from PBMCs, cultured in vitro. The CDR3 DNA reads as TGTGCCAGCAGTTTACAAGAAACCCAGTACTTC. Translating gives CASSLQETQYF.